Below, 3 T cell receptor beta chains from the same sample are listed, as sequenced in a study of CD8+CD57+ T cells in acquired aplastic anemia. Profiling that covered TCR beta VDJ and CDR3 relied on genomic DNA as its template. TCRdb re-called the reads through MiXCR, storing one row per CDR3 protein. This repertoire shows hundreds of thousands of distinct CDR3 sequences, approximately 32% found once; its top ten account for roughly 0.89%. Only patients with CD8+CD57+ cell expansion on flow cytometry were chosen for sequencing. Material: sorted CD4+, CD8+, or CD8+CD57+ T cells (not recorded which) from PBMCs. These receptors all come from a human donor with aplastic anemia.

This clonotype was seen a handful of times. A junction boundary mismatches the germline segment, possibly from a read error. This sequence joins TRBV10-3 and TRBJ1-2; tentatively, D is TRBD1 (6 bases). CDR1 and CDR2 from the germline V gene are ENHRY and SYGVKD. The CDR3 loop spans 18 amino acids. CDR3 protein: CASSYSTSGAGRYYGYTF. The DNA of the CDR3 is TGTGCCAGCAGTTACTCGACTTCAGGGGCTGGGCGCTATTATGGCTACACCTTC.

This clonotype was recorded many times. The chain couples TRBV2 to TRBJ2-1, with 8 bases identical to TRBD1. The trim removed 6 bases at V and 6 bases at J, leaving 10 bases unmatched. CDR3 size: 15 residues. CDR1 and CDR2 (germline): SNHLY, FYNNEI. The CDR3 loop is CASRAGTGGGNEQFF. The CDR3 DNA reads as TGTGCCAGCAGGGCCGGGACAGGCGGTGGCAATGAGCAGTTCTTC.

This clonotype was seen a few times. The rearrangement links TRBV14 to TRBJ1-1; 7 nucleotides match TRBD1. CDR1 SGHDN and CDR2 FVKESK come from the germline V gene. V trimming: 6 bases; J trimming: 3 bases; junction bases outside the gene matches: 4. This CDR3 contains 13 residues. The CDR3 region is CASRPTGDTEAFF. CDR3 sequence (DNA): TGTGCCAGCAGACCTACAGGGGACACTGAAGCTTTCTTT.